A selection of T cell receptor beta chains follows, all from one sample in a study of lymphopenia after photon versus proton radiotherapy. Libraries were prepared by immunoSEQ multiplex PCR; TCRdb keeps only in-frame clonotypes and omits some of them. The sample lists 40,000 or so clones, roughly 85% occurring once. Here the sequenced sample was peripheral blood, taken from a patient treated with photon-based radiotherapy. Source of these receptors: a man aged 35 to 55 with gastric cancer. CDR3s include the opening cysteine and the closing phenylalanine or tryptophan.

J gene: TRBJ2-5; V gene: TRBV2; CDR3 protein: CASKWNRQETQYF
J gene: TRBJ1-6; V gene: TRBV5-5; CDR3 protein: CASSLAGGDSPLHF
J gene: TRBJ2-1; V gene: TRBV6-6; CDR3 protein: CASSYSRVYNEQFF
J gene: TRBJ2-2; V gene: TRBV15; CDR3 protein: CATSRDYGTENTGELFF
J gene: TRBJ2-1; V gene: TRBV4-2; CDR3 protein: CASSQDHGTSANEQFF
J gene: TRBJ1-5; V gene: TRBV19; CDR3 protein: CASSIGQGHQPQHF
J gene: TRBJ2-2; V gene: TRBV30; CDR3 protein: CAWSRTGVGTGELFF
J gene: TRBJ1-1; V gene: TRBV7-2; CDR3 protein: CASSSRQGVGGTEAFF
J gene: TRBJ1-5; V gene: TRBV6-5; CDR3 protein: CAAARGAGNQPQHF
J gene: TRBJ2-3; V gene: TRBV18; CDR3 protein: CASSAGSGTDTQYF
J gene: TRBJ1-5; V gene: TRBV2; CDR3 protein: CASSIGQGGQPQHF
J gene: TRBJ2-4; V gene: TRBV5-8; CDR3 protein: CASSLEVLAGRGLKNIQYF
J gene: TRBJ1-5; V gene: TRBV23-1; CDR3 protein: CASIGADRNQPQHF
J gene: TRBJ1-2; V gene: TRBV2; CDR3 protein: CASSSTGGAYGYTF
J gene: TRBJ2-3; V gene: TRBV9; CDR3 protein: CASSAVGLAIDTQYF
J gene: TRBJ2-3; V gene: TRBV6-5; CDR3 protein: CASSLQGTGSDTQYF